What follows are 7 T cell receptor beta chains derived from one specimen sequenced in a study of regulatory T cells in long-lasting Graves disease. Sample time point: newly diagnosed GD, antithyroid drugs for less than 3 months. Preparation of the TCR library used RNA extracted from PBMCs. Combining iRepertoire HTBI primers with Arm-PCR of CDR3 regions, the authors built TCR beta libraries. TCRdb re-derived calls from the multiplex PCR reads in MiXCR, one entry per CDR3 protein. Here the sample spans 550,000 to 600,000 distinct CDR3 sequences, around 15% being singletons. This sample also appeared in a second study, on T cells in Graves' hyperthyroidism and ophthalmopathy.

The sample here was peripheral blood mononuclear cells (PBMCs), taken at new diagnosis, from a patient treated with antithyroid drugs. These receptors came from a man aged 18 to 35 with Graves disease.

This clonotype was detected ten times or more. The chain joins TRBV5-1 to TRBJ1-2, with D perhaps matching TRBD1 (5 bases). Germline V gene sequence: CDR1 SGHRS, CDR2 YFSETQ. Between the trimmed V and J ends, which lost 0 bases and 6 bases, there was a span of 12 bases. The CDR3 loop spans 14 amino acids. In DNA form, the CDR3 reads TGCGCCAGCAGCTTGGAAGGGGTATTGGATGGCTACACCTTC. The encoded protein is CASSLEGVLDGYTF.

The genes are TRBV5-4 and TRBJ1-2; unclear D gene. Trimming left V 7 bases short and J 2 bases short, with 12 bases between. Germline assignment: CDR1 SGHNT and CDR2 YYREEE (reference sequence). The CDR3 has 13 residues. CDR3 sequence reads: CASFYDGNYGYTF. The CDR3 DNA follows: TGTGCCAGCTTTTATGACGGGAACTATGGCTACACCTTC.

This clonotype was observed at least ten times. The chain links TRBV30 to TRBJ1-5; D ambiguous. The V and J ends lost 0 bases and 0 bases respectively, with 24 bases between them. This CDR3 has 20 amino acids. Looked up from germline, CDR1 is GTSNPN and CDR2 is SVGIG (reference sequence). This CDR3 is CAWSVSRWAVDDYSNQPQHF. The CDR3, as DNA: TGTGCCTGGAGTGTCTCGCGATGGGCGGTGGATGATTATAGCAATCAGCCCCAGCATTTT.

This clonotype was picked up many times. The rearrangement links TRBV2 to TRBJ1-1; D might be TRBD1 (6 bases). V was trimmed by 6 bases and J by 3 bases, leaving 17 bases between them. The CDR3 contains 15 residues. Germline assignment: CDR1 SNHLY and CDR2 FYNNEI. The DNA for the CDR3 is TGTGCCAGCAGGGAGAACAGGGTAGGAGACACTGAAGCTTTCTTT. Protein sequence: CASRENRVGDTEAFF.

The V call is TRBV19, the J call TRBJ1-3, with TRBD1 identical over 9 bases. This CDR3 comprises 14 residues. Losses at the gene ends were 7 bases for V and 6 bases for J; bases not matched to a gene: 7. Germline V lookup: CDR1 LNHDA, CDR2 SQIVND (reference sequence). For the CDR3, the DNA is TGTGCCAGTATCCCCCGGGACAGGGAAAACACCATATATTTT. This translates into CASIPRDRENTIYF. The variable domain in full, completed from reference TRBV19 and TRBJ1-3, reads DGGITQSPKYLFRKEGQNVTLSCEQNLNHDAMYWYRQDPGQGLRLIYYSQIVNDFQKGDIAEGYSVSREKKESFPLTVTSAQKNPTAFYLCASIPRDRENTIYFGEGSWLTVV.

This rearrangement joins TRBV4-1 to TRBJ1-1; D not resolved. The CDR3 spans 15 residues. The V end was cut by 0 bases, the J end by 1 base, with 9 bases between. In germline, CDR1 is MGHRA, CDR2 YSYEKL. The CDR3: CASSQEAVANTEAFF. In nucleotides, the CDR3 is TGCGCCAGCAGCCAAGAAGCTGTTGCGAACACTGAAGCTTTCTTT.

This clonotype turned up a few times. This sequence may be a read error, since a much larger clone differs from it by one base. The conserved phenylalanine or tryptophan is not found at the CDR3 terminus, so this likely reflects a read error. The V and J genes are TRBV27 and TRBJ2-7; no clear D gene. The CDR3 totals 11 residues. Germline V gives CDR1 MNHEY, CDR2 SMNVEV (reference sequence). The V and J ends lost 5 bases and 5 bases respectively, with 7 bases between them. The CDR3 DNA is TGTGCCAGCAGTGCCAGAAACGAGCAGTACTCC. Its translation is CASSARNEQYS.